This T cell receptor (beta chain) was recovered during a study of cytomegalovirus exposure and HLA in healthy donors. The 120-subject validation cohort, separate from the roughly 670-subject first cohort, included the donors. The protocol was immunoSEQ multiplex PCR, while the TCRdb copy is restricted to in-frame clones and leaves out a portion. The sample includes approximately 64,000 clones, 80% to 90% of them seen just once. This clone has just a few counts. Germline CDR1 and CDR2: SGHVS and FQNEAQ. CDR3 length: 17 amino acids. Losses at the gene ends were 5 bases for V and 3 bases for J; bases not matched to a gene: 9.

The source material was PBMCs. The TCR originated in a young woman in good health and CMV-seronegative. The chain joins TRBV7-8 to TRBJ2-1, with TRBD2 identical over 11 bases. CDR3: CASSTGPGTSGYNEQFF. Here the CDR3 DNA reads TGTGCCAGCAGCACAGGGCCCGGGACTAGCGGCTACAATGAGCAGTTCTTC.